One sample yielded the 4 T cell receptor beta chains listed below, sequenced in a study of blood T cell repertoires in COVID-19. Measured with immunoSEQ multiplex PCR; TCRdb has only the in-frame clones, and not every one. The table includes a few hundred thousand clones, roughly 87% detected once. The sample taken for sequencing was PBMCs or T cells enriched from blood (not recorded which). The receptors stem from a woman under 40 who had recovered from COVID-19.

This clone was seen once. The V and J genes are TRBV10-1 and TRBJ2-3; no reliable D call. Germline V gives CDR1 WNHNN, CDR2 SYGVQD (reference sequence). This CDR3 is 15 amino acids long. The V and J ends lost 4 bases and 0 bases respectively, with 11 bases between them. CDR3 in DNA: TGCGCCAGCAGTGTGTCCAGGCCTAGCACAGATACGCAGTATTTT. It specifies CASSVSRPSTDTQYF.

V usage is TRBV2 and J usage is TRBJ2-5, with D uncertain. Deletions cut 0 bases from V and 1 base from J, with 9 bases between. Germline V gives CDR1 SNHLY, CDR2 FYNNEI. The CDR3 has 15 amino acids. CDR3 DNA: TGTGCCAGCAGTGAAGCTCACGGGTTCCAAGAGACCCAGTACTTC. Amino acid sequence: CASSEAHGFQETQYF.

The V gene is TRBV6-6, the J gene TRBJ1-6; TRBD1 agrees at 11 bases. The V gene's germline CDR1 is MNHNY and CDR2 SVGAGI (reference sequence). The V gene end was trimmed by 5 bases and the J gene end by 10 bases; junction bases not matched to a gene: 10. This CDR3 comprises 16 residues. The CDR3 region is CASSSEPGQGGSPLHF. CDR3 sequence (DNA): TGTGCCAGCAGTAGTGAACCGGGACAGGGGGGCTCACCCCTCCACTTT.

In regard to this clone: The DNA is left out, because the CDR3 cannot be placed on it with certainty; the CDR3 is given as TCRdb lists it. This chain uses TRBV27 with TRBJ2-7; the tabulated D call, TRBD2, remains unverified against the DNA. CDR1 is MNHEY, CDR2 SMNVEV, per germline (reference sequence). Both ends counted, the CDR3 spans 13 residues. CDR3: CASSSSRPYEQYF.